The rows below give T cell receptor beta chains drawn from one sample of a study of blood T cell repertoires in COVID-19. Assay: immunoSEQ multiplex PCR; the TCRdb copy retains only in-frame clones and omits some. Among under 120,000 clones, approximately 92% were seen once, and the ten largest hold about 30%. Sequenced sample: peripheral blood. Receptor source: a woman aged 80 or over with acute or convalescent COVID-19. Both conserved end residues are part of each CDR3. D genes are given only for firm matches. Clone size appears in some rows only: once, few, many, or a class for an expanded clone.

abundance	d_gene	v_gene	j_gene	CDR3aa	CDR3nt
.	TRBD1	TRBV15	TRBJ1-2	CATGGQGRYGYTF	TGTGCCACCGGAGGACAGGGGCGGTATGGCTACACCTTC
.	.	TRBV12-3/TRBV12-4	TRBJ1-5	CASSFLGPQHF	TGTGCCAGCAGTTTTCTGGGCCCCCAGCATTTT
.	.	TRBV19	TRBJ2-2	CASSFVPRVTGELFF	TGTGCCAGTAGTTTTGTCCCCAGGGTGACCGGGGAGCTGTTTTTT
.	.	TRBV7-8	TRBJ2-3	CASSLFAGYTDTQYF	TGTGCCAGCAGCTTATTTGCAGGGTACACAGATACGCAGTATTTT
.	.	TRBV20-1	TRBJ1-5	CSASWQGNQPQHF	TGCAGTGCTAGTTGGCAGGGCAATCAGCCCCAGCATTTT
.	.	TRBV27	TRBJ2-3	CASSEGQGTDTQYF	TGTGCCAGCAGTGAGGGTCAAGGAACAGATACGCAGTATTTT
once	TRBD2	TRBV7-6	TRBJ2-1	CASSSPSGGSEQFF	TGTGCCAGCAGCTCCCCTAGCGGGGGGTCTGAGCAGTTCTTC
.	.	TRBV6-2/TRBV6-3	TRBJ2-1	CASSYSNAGEQFF	TGTGCCAGCAGTTACTCGAATGCGGGGGAGCAGTTCTTC
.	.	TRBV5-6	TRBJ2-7	CASSLAQGYEQYF	TGTGCCAGCAGCTTGGCCCAGGGTTACGAGCAGTACTTC
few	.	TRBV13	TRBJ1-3	CASSLTQAGNTIYF	TGTGCCAGCAGCTTAACACAAGCTGGAAACACCATATATTTT
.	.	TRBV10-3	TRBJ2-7	CAISGGPGGTYEQYF	TGTGCCATCAGTGGGGGGCCCGGAGGAACCTACGAGCAGTACTTC